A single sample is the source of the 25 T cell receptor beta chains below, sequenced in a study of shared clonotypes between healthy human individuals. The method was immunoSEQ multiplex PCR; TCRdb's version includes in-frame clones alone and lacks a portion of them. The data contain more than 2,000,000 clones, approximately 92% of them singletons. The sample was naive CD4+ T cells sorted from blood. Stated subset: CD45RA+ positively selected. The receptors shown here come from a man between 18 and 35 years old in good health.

The CDR3 protein is CASSLSGAGANVLTF. CDR3 coding DNA: TGTGCCAGCAGCTTATCGGGGGCTGGGGCCAACGTCCTGACTTTC. The chain couples TRBV7-2 to TRBJ2-6; TRBD2 is a possible D gene (6 bases). This CDR3 region has 15 residues. The ends were cut back, 2 bases at V and 2 bases at J, with 7 bases in the middle. The V gene's germline CDR1 is SGHTA and CDR2 FQGNSA.

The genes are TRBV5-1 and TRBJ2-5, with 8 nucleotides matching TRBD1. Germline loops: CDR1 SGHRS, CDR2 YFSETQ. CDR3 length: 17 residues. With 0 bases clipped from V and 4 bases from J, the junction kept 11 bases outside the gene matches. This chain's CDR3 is CASSLVGGQAGRETQYF. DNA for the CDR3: TGCGCCAGCAGCTTGGTGGGGGGACAGGCCGGGCGAGAGACCCAGTACTTC.

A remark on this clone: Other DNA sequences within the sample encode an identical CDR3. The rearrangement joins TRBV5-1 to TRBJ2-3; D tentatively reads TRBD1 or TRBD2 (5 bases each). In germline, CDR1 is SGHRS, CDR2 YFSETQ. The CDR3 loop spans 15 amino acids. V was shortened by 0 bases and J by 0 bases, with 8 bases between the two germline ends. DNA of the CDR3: TGCGCCAGCAGCTTGGGCGAGGGGAGCACAGATACGCAGTATTTT. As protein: CASSLGEGSTDTQYF. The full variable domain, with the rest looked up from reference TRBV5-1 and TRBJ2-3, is KAGVTQTPRYLIKTRGQQVTLSCSPISGHRSVSWYQQTPGQGLQFLFEYFSETQRNKGNFPGRFSGRQFSNSRSEMNVSTLELGDSALYLCASSLGEGSTDTQYFGPGTRLTVL.

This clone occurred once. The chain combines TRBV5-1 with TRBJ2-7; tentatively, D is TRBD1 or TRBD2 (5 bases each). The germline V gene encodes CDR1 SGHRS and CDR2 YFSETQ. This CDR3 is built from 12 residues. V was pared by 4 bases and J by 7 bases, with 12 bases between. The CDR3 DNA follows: TGCGCCAGCAGCGAGGGGATGGTGGAGCAGTACTTC. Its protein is CASSEGMVEQYF.

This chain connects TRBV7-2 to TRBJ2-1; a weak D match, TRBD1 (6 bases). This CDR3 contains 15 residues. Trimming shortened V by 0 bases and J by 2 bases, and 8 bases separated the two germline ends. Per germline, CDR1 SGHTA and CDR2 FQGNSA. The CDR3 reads CASSLAGATYNEQFF. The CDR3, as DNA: TGTGCCAGCAGCTTAGCGGGGGCCACCTACAATGAGCAGTTCTTC.

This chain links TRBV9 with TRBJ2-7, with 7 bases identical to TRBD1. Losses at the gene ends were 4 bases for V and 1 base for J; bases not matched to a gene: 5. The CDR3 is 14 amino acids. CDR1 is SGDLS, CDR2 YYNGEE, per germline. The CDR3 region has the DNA TGTGCCAGCAGCCCAGGGGGTCGATCCTACGAGCAGTACTTC. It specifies CASSPGGRSYEQYF.

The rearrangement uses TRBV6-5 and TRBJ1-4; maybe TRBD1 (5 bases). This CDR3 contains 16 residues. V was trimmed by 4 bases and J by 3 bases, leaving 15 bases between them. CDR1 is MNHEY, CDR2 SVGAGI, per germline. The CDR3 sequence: CASSWAPGGSNEKLFF. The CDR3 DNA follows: TGTGCCAGCAGTTGGGCGCCTGGGGGTTCTAATGAAAAACTGTTTTTT.

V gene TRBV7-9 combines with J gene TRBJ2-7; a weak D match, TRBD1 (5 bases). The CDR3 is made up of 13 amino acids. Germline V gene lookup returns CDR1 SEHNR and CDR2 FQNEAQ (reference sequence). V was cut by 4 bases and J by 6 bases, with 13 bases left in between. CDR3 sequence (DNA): TGTGCCAGCAGCTCCCAGGGTTTAGCCGAGCAGTACTTC. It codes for CASSSQGLAEQYF.

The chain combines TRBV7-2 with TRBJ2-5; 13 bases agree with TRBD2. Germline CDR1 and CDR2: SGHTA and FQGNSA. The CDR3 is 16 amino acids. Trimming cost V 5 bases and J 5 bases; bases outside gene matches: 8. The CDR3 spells CASSPQGLAGVETQYF. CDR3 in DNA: TGTGCCAGCAGCCCACAAGGACTAGCGGGAGTTGAGACCCAGTACTTC.

CDR3 protein: CSAQGIAEAFF. The CDR3 region has the DNA TGCAGTGCTCAGGGTATCGCTGAAGCTTTCTTT. The chain employs TRBV20-1 and TRBJ1-1, with D possibly being TRBD1 (5 bases). Trimming removed 5 bases at V and 6 bases at J, with 10 bases between. The CDR3 contains 11 residues. Germline values: CDR1 DFQATT, CDR2 SNEGSKA (reference sequence).

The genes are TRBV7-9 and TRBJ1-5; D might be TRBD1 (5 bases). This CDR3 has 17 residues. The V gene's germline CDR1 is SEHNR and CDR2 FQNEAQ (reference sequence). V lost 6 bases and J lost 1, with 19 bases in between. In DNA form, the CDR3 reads TGTGCCAGCAGTCTTGAATTAGGCGGACAAAGCAATCAGCCCCAGCATTTT. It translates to CASSLELGGQSNQPQHF.

CDR3 residues: CASSEWSIQGARSNQPQHF. The DNA for the CDR3 is TGTGCCAGCAGTGAGTGGTCCATACAGGGGGCTAGGAGCAATCAGCCCCAGCATTTT. This chain links TRBV2 with TRBJ1-5; the match to TRBD1 covers 9 bases. Germline-derived CDR1 and CDR2 are SNHLY and FYNNEI. This CDR3 is built from 19 residues. V shed 3 bases, J shed 1 base, and the junction held 13 bases outside the gene matches.

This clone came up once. The CDR3 DNA sequence: TGTGCCTGGACCGCGCAGGGGGGAGAAAAACTGTTTTTT. Residues: CAWTAQGGEKLFF. The V gene is TRBV30, the J gene TRBJ1-4, with 7 bases lining up with TRBD1. CDR1 is GTSNPN and CDR2 is SVGIG in the germline V gene (reference sequence). The CDR3 loop spans 13 amino acids. The ends lost 4 bases at V and 8 bases at J; junction bases unmatched: 7.

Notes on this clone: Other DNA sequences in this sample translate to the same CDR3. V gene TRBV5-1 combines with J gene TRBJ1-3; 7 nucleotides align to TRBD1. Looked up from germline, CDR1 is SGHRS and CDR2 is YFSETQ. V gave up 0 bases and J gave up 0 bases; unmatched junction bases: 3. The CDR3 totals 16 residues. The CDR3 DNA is TGCGCCAGCAGCTTGGGTGGGACAGACTCTGGAAACACCATATATTTT. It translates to CASSLGGTDSGNTIYF.

The CDR3 DNA reads as TGTGCCAGCAGCCTGGGACTAGCGGAAGAGCAGTTCTTC. Translating gives CASSLGLAEEQFF. The chain couples TRBV7-9 to TRBJ2-1; 11 bases line up with TRBD2. Germline CDR1 and CDR2: SEHNR and FQNEAQ (reference sequence). The CDR3 is 13 residues long. The ends lost 5 bases at V and 10 bases at J; junction bases unmatched: 4.

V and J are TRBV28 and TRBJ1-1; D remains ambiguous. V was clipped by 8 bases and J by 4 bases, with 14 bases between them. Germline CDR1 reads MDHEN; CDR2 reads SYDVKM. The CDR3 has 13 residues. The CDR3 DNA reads TGTGCCAGCCTACGGTCTCTCGGCACTGAAGCTTTCTTT. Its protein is CASLRSLGTEAFF.

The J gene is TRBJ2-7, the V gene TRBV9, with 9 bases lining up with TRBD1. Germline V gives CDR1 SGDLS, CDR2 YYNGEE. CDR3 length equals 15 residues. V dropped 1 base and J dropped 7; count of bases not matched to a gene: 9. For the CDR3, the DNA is TGTGCCAGCAGCGTATCGGGGACAGGGTCGGGGGAGCAGTACTTC. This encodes CASSVSGTGSGEQYF.

CDR3 residues: CASSLAATGSDTQYF. CDR3 nucleotides: TGTGCCAGCAGCTTGGCGGCGACAGGGTCAGATACGCAGTATTTT. The chain links TRBV5-6 to TRBJ2-3; TRBD1 aligns across 7 bases. Germline CDR1 is SGHDT and CDR2 is YYEEEE. The CDR3 runs to 15 residues. With V trimmed by 0 bases and J by 4 bases, 5 bases remained unmatched.

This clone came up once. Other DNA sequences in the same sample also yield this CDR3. CDR3 amino acids: CASSQERQLNTGELFF. For the CDR3, the DNA is TGCGCCAGCAGCCAAGAACGACAGCTCAACACCGGGGAGCTGTTTTTT. The chain recombines TRBV4-3 with TRBJ2-2; D is possibly TRBD1 (5 bases). V lost 0 bases to trimming and J lost 2 bases, with 10 bases between them. The germline gives CDR1 LGHNA, CDR2 YSLEER. This CDR3 comprises 16 residues.

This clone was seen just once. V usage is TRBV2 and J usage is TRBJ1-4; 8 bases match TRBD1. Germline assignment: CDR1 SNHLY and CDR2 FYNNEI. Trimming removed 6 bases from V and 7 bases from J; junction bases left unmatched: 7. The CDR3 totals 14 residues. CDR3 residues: CASRALGTGEKLFF. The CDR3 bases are TGTGCCAGCAGGGCGTTGGGGACAGGTGAAAAACTGTTTTTT.

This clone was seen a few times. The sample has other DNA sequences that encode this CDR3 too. This CDR3 reads CASSFETGNYGYTF. CDR3 sequence (DNA): TGCGCCAGCAGCTTCGAGACCGGGAACTATGGCTACACCTTC. The chain employs TRBV5-1 and TRBJ1-2; no clear D gene. The germline gives CDR1 SGHRS, CDR2 YFSETQ. V was pared by 2 bases and J by 2 bases, with 10 bases between. This CDR3 is 14 amino acids long.

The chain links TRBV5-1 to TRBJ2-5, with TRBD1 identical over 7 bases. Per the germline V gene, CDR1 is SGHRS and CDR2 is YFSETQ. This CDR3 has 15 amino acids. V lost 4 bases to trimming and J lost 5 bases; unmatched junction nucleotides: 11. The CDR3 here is CASSPIVTGKETQYF. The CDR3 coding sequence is TGCGCCAGCAGCCCAATCGTGACAGGGAAGGAGACCCAGTACTTC. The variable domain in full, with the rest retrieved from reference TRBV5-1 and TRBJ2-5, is KAGVTQTPRYLIKTRGQQVTLSCSPISGHRSVSWYQQTPGQGLQFLFEYFSETQRNKGNFPGRFSGRQFSNSRSEMNVSTLELGDSALYLCASSPIVTGKETQYFGPGTRLLVL.

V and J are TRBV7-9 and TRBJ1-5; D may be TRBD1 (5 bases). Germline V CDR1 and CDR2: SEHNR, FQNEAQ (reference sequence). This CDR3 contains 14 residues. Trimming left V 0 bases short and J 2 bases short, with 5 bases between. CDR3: CASSLARGNQPQHF. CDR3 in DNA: TGTGCCAGCAGCTTAGCCAGGGGCAATCAGCCCCAGCATTTT.

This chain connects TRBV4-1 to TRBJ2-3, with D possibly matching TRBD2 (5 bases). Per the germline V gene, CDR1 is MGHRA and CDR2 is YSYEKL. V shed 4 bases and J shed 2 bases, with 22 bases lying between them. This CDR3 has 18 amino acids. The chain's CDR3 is CASSPYERRLSNTDTQYF. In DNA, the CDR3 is TGCGCCAGCAGCCCTTACGAGCGGAGACTCTCAAACACAGATACGCAGTATTTT.

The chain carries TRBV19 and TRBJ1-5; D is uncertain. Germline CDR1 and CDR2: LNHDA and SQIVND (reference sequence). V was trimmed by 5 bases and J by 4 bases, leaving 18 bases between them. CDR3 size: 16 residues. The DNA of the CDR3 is TGTGCCAGTAGTGCCTGGTCCTTTGTTTTGAATCAGCCCCAGCATTTT. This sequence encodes CASSAWSFVLNQPQHF.